These 23 T cell receptor beta chains originate from one sample sequenced in a study of blood T cell repertoires in COVID-19. The data were produced by immunoSEQ multiplex PCR, yet TCRdb's version contains in-frame clones alone and is incomplete. The sample yields around 230,000 clones, 75% to 90% seen once. Sequencing input: peripheral blood. These receptors came from a man aged 55 to 70 who had recovered from COVID-19.

The chain employs TRBV2 and TRBJ1-5, with D possibly TRBD1 on 5 matching bases. This CDR3 comprises 14 residues. Germline-derived CDR1 and CDR2 are SNHLY and FYNNEI. V lost 2 bases to trimming and J lost 7 bases, with 12 bases between them. This CDR3 reads CASSESRRGQPQHF. CDR3 bases: TGTGCCAGCAGTGAAAGTCGAAGGGGACAGCCCCAGCATTTT.

The chain carries TRBV28 and TRBJ2-7; D may be TRBD1 (5 bases). Germline V gene data show CDR1 as MDHEN and CDR2 as SYDVKM. The CDR3 length is 13 residues. V was clipped by 5 bases and J by 2 bases, with 10 bases between them. CDR3 protein: CASSRQSPYEQYF. CDR3 nucleotides: TGTGCCAGCAGTAGACAGTCCCCCTACGAGCAGTACTTC.

This clone has only one observation. V gene TRBV5-1 combines with J gene TRBJ1-1; a weak D match, TRBD1 (5 bases). The length of the CDR3 is 14 residues. Germline CDR1 and CDR2: SGHRS and YFSETQ. V was shortened by 2 bases and J by 2 bases, with 10 bases between the two germline ends. The DNA for the CDR3 is TGCGCCAGCAGCTTCACAGGATTTAACACTGAAGCTTTCTTT. As protein: CASSFTGFNTEAFF.

The chain combines TRBV6-4 with TRBJ1-2; TRBD1 might be the D (6 bases). Germline CDR1 MRHNA, CDR2 SNTAGT. The CDR3 consists of 13 residues. Trimming shortened V by 6 bases and J by 6 bases, and 14 bases separated the two germline ends. CDR3 residues: CASRGMGADGYTF. For the CDR3, the DNA is TGTGCCAGCAGGGGGATGGGGGCGGATGGCTACACCTTC.

V usage is TRBV2 and J usage is TRBJ1-2; 7 bases line up with TRBD1. This CDR3 is built from 14 residues. Germline V gene data show CDR1 as SNHLY and CDR2 as FYNNEI. With V trimmed by 0 bases and J by 5 bases, 3 bases remained unmatched. The CDR3 bases are TGTGCCAGCAGTGAAGCGCGACAGGGATATGGCTACACCTTC. Translated, it gives CASSEARQGYGYTF.

V is TRBV12-3 or TRBV12-4 and J is TRBJ1-2; TRBD1 aligns across 7 bases. With 7 bases clipped from V and 8 bases from J, the junction kept 7 bases outside the gene matches. This CDR3 has 12 residues. CDR3 nucleotides: TGTGCCAGCACCGGGGACAGTCGAGGCTACACCTTC. It translates to CASTGDSRGYTF.

This chain connects TRBV5-1 to TRBJ2-1; D possibly corresponds to TRBD2 (6 bases). Germline CDR1 and CDR2: SGHRS and YFSETQ. Trimming removed 7 bases at V and 6 bases at J, with 17 bases between. CDR3 length: 14 amino acids. For the CDR3, the DNA is TGCGCCAGCCAACCCGGAGGGCCTTCCAATGAGCAGTTCTTC. It yields the protein CASQPGGPSNEQFF.

This chain connects TRBV9 to TRBJ2-3; possible D gene TRBD2, 6 bases. CDR3 length: 13 residues. The germline CDR1 and CDR2 sequences are SGDLS and YYNGEE. The V end lost 7 bases, the J end lost 7 bases, and 16 bases lay between the germline ends. In nucleotides, the CDR3 is TGTGCCAGCCGGGACTCCGGTACCCATACGCAGTATTTT. Translating it yields CASRDSGTHTQYF.

The V call is TRBV27, the J call TRBJ2-3; TRBD1 matches at 8 bases. The germline gives CDR1 MNHEY, CDR2 SMNVEV (reference sequence). The V and J ends lost 5 bases and 3 bases, in that order; junction bases with no gene match: 10. This CDR3 region has 16 residues. CDR3 in amino acids: CASSRETGVGTDTQYF. CDR3 sequence (DNA): TGTGCCAGCAGTCGAGAGACAGGGGTGGGAACAGATACGCAGTATTTT.

This chain joins TRBV28 and TRBJ1-6; TRBD1 matches at 9 bases. CDR3 length: 16 amino acids. The V gene's germline CDR1 is MDHEN and CDR2 SYDVKM. V shed 1 base and J 10 bases; nucleotides not matched to a gene: 8. The CDR3 region is CASSLLGQGRTSPLHF. The CDR3 nucleotides read TGTGCCAGCAGTTTATTGGGACAGGGTAGGACGTCACCCCTCCACTTT.

V gene TRBV28 combines with J gene TRBJ1-2; a weak D match, TRBD1 (5 bases). V was cut by 7 bases and J by 4 bases, with 13 bases left in between. Germline loops: CDR1 MDHEN, CDR2 SYDVKM. The CDR3 has 13 amino acids. CDR3 region: CASTLRVAYGYTF. In nucleotides, the CDR3 is TGTGCCAGCACCCTCAGGGTCGCCTATGGCTACACCTTC.

The rearrangement joins TRBV6-5 to TRBJ1-1, with 10 nucleotides matching TRBD1. This CDR3 has 15 amino acids. Germline lookup yields CDR1 MNHEY and CDR2 SVGAGI. V trimming: 6 bases; J trimming: 3 bases; junction bases outside the gene matches: 7. CDR3 sequence reads: CASSRTGGSYTEAFF. In DNA, the CDR3 is TGTGCCAGCAGCAGGACAGGGGGTTCGTACACTGAAGCTTTCTTT.

The chain joins TRBV4-1 to TRBJ1-6; no clear D gene. Deletions cut 2 bases from V and 14 bases from J, with 10 bases between. The CDR3 totals 12 residues. From germline, CDR1 is MGHRA and CDR2 YSYEKL. CDR3 residues: CASSQLRDALHF. CDR3 DNA sequence: TGCGCCAGCAGCCAACTACGGGATGCCCTCCACTTT.

The chain couples TRBV7-9 to TRBJ2-2; the match to TRBD1 covers 11 bases. Trimming cost V 10 bases and J 5 bases; bases outside gene matches: 9. CDR1 and CDR2 (germline): SEHNR, FQNEAQ (reference sequence). CDR3 size: 15 residues. CDR3 in amino acids: CAINSGTGGTGELFF. CDR3 in DNA: TGTGCCATCAACTCCGGGACAGGGGGGACCGGGGAGCTGTTTTTT.

The rearrangement uses TRBV2 and TRBJ2-7; 10 bases align to TRBD2. The CDR3 spans 17 residues. Trimming took 4 bases from V and 2 from J; bases not matched to a gene: 11. The germline CDR1 and CDR2 sequences are SNHLY and FYNNEI. The CDR3: CASSVVLVAGGTYEQYF. Here the CDR3 DNA reads TGTGCCAGCAGTGTAGTGTTGGTAGCGGGGGGTACCTACGAGCAGTACTTC.

The chain links TRBV6-5 to TRBJ1-2, with 8 positions matching TRBD1. This CDR3 is built from 14 residues. The trim removed 4 bases at V and 4 bases at J, leaving 5 bases unmatched. CDR1 is MNHEY and CDR2 is SVGAGI in the germline V gene. The CDR3 loop is CASSLQDRGYGYTF. The CDR3 DNA follows: TGTGCCAGCAGTTTACAAGACAGGGGCTATGGCTACACCTTC.

Here the CDR3 DNA reads TGCGCCAGCTGCATAACAGGGGAAGAAACTGGAAACACCATATATTTT. It translates to CASCITGEETGNTIYF. J is TRBJ1-3 and V is TRBV5-1; 7 bases agree with TRBD1. This CDR3 is 16 amino acids long. The V and J ends lost 7 bases and 2 bases, in that order; junction bases with no gene match: 12. The germline gives CDR1 SGHRS, CDR2 YFSETQ. Complete variable domain (other parts from reference TRBV5-1 and TRBJ1-3): KAGVTQTPRYLIKTRGQQVTLSCSPISGHRSVSWYQQTPGQGLQFLFEYFSETQRNKGNFPGRFSGRQFSNSRSEMNVSTLELGDSALYLCASCITGEETGNTIYFGEGSWLTVV.

The rearrangement joins TRBV7-9 to TRBJ1-6, with 8 nucleotides matching TRBD1. This CDR3 comprises 14 residues. Germline lookup yields CDR1 SEHNR and CDR2 FQNEAQ (reference sequence). Losses at the gene ends were 5 bases for V and 14 bases for J; bases not matched to a gene: 11. The CDR3 region is CASSPQGGGGTLHF. DNA of the CDR3: TGTGCCAGCAGCCCACAGGGGGGCGGAGGAACCCTCCACTTT.

J is TRBJ1-1 and V is TRBV4-1; 8 bases agree with TRBD1. The CDR3 length is 11 residues. Per the germline V gene, CDR1 is MGHRA and CDR2 is YSYEKL. Unmatched junction bases numbered 1, after V lost 2 bases and J lost 11 bases. This chain's CDR3 is CASSQRDRAFF. CDR3 DNA sequence: TGCGCCAGCAGCCAAAGGGACAGGGCTTTCTTT.

This chain links TRBV6-5 with TRBJ1-3, with a possible D match to TRBD1 (6 bases). The germline V and J ends were trimmed by 5 bases and 2 bases, with 10 bases remaining between them. The germline V gene encodes CDR1 MNHEY and CDR2 SVGAGI. CDR3 length: 14 residues. This CDR3 is CASSLQGTGNTIYF. CDR3 bases: TGTGCCAGCAGTCTACAGGGAACTGGAAACACCATATATTTT.

The J gene is TRBJ1-2, the V gene TRBV4-1; D uncertain. V was shortened by 0 bases and J by 0 bases, with 11 bases between the two germline ends. The length of the CDR3 is 16 residues. Germline V gene sequence: CDR1 MGHRA, CDR2 YSYEKL. For the CDR3, the DNA is TGCGCCAGCAGCCAAGATCCCGGGGTGGCTAACTATGGCTACACCTTC. It is translated as CASSQDPGVANYGYTF.

J is TRBJ1-2 and V is TRBV6-5, with D maybe TRBD1 (6 bases). From germline, CDR1 is MNHEY and CDR2 SVGAGI. The CDR3 is 15 residues long. V lost 0 bases and J lost 7, with 15 bases in between. The CDR3 DNA reads TGTGCCAGCAGTTACTCGAAGGGGGGGAACGGTGGCTACACCTTC. Encoded protein: CASSYSKGGNGGYTF.

This sequence joins TRBV19 and TRBJ2-2; 8 bases map to TRBD1. Germline V CDR1 and CDR2: LNHDA, SQIVND (reference sequence). This CDR3 has 14 residues. Trimming removed 7 bases from V and 6 bases from J; junction bases left unmatched: 7. The CDR3 bases are TGTGCCAGTACTGGGACAGGAAAGGCCGGGGAGCTGTTTTTT. Its protein product is CASTGTGKAGELFF.